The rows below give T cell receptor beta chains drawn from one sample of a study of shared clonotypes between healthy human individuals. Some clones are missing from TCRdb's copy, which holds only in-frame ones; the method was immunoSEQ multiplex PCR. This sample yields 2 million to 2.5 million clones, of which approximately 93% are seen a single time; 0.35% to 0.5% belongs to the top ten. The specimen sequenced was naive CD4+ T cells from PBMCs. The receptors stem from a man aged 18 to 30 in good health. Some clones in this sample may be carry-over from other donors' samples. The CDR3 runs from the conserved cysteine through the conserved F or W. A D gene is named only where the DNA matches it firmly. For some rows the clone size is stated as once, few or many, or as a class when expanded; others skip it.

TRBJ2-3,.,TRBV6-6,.,CASSPGGAGVTDTQYF,TGTGCCAGCAGTCCAGGGGGCGCGGGAGTGACAGATACGCAGTATTTT
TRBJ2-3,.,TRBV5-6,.,CASSWGPLNTDTQYF,TGTGCCAGCAGCTGGGGACCTCTAAACACAGATACGCAGTATTTT
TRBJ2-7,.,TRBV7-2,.,CASSLDSRAAYEQYF,TGTGCCAGCAGCTTAGATTCCAGGGCTGCCTACGAGCAGTACTTC
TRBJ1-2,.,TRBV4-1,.,CASSQGGSGDLRNYGYTF,TGCGCCAGCAGCCAAGGGGGATCGGGGGACCTAAGGAACTATGGCTACACCTTC
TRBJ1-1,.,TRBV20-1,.,CSRRGGAEAFF,TGCAGCAGACGAGGGGGAGCTGAAGCTTTCTTT
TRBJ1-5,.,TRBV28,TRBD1,CASTPPGTGIGNQPQHF,TGTGCCAGCACCCCCCCGGGGACAGGGATTGGGAATCAGCCCCAGCATTTT
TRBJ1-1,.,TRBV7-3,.,CASSLHPKMNTEAFF,TGTGCCAGCAGCCTCCACCCAAAGATGAACACTGAAGCTTTCTTT
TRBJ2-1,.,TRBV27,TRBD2,CASSFIGGSQFF,TGTGCCAGCAGTTTCATCGGCGGGAGCCAGTTCTTC
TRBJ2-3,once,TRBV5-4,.,CASSTGQFRGADTQYF,TGTGCCAGCAGCACCGGACAGTTCAGAGGAGCAGATACGCAGTATTTT
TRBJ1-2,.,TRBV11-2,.,CASSPIILAGYYGYTF,TGTGCCAGCAGCCCAATCATCCTGGCTGGGTACTATGGCTACACCTTC
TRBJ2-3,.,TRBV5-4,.,CASSLYVGLIRTDTQYF,TGTGCCAGCAGCTTGTACGTGGGACTCATACGCACAGATACGCAGTATTTT
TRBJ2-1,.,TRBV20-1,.,CSATGASLQFF,TGCAGTGCTACCGGGGCGTCGTTACAGTTCTTC
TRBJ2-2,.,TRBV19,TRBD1,CASKPTGANTGELFF,TGTGCCAGTAAACCGACAGGGGCGAACACCGGGGAGCTGTTTTTT
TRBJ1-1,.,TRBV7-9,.,CASRSTGNTEAFF,TGTGCCAGCAGATCTACAGGGAACACTGAAGCTTTCTTT
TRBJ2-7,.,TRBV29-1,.,CSVSRGYEQYF,TGCAGCGTATCTAGGGGATACGAGCAGTACTTC
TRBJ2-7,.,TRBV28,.,CASSLVYEQYF,TGTGCCAGCAGTTTAGTTTACGAGCAGTACTTC
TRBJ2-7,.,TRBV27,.,CASSLFAVALVTNEQYF,TGTGCCAGCAGTTTATTTGCGGTTGCCCTAGTAACGAACGAGCAGTACTTC
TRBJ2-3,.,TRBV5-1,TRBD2,CASLGLAGTDTQYF,TGCGCCAGCCTCGGACTAGCGGGAACAGATACGCAGTATTTT
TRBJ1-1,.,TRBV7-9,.,CASSPLENTEAFF,TGTGCCAGCAGCCCTCTAGAGAACACTGAAGCTTTCTTT
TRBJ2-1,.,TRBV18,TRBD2,CASSPEVAGGNEQFF,TGTGCCAGCTCACCAGAAGTGGCGGGGGGTAATGAGCAGTTCTTC
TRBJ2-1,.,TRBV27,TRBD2,CASSTGTGLARNEQFF,TGTGCCAGCAGTACAGGAACGGGACTAGCGAGGAATGAGCAGTTCTTC
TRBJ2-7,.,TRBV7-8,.,CASSLRGYEQYF,TGTGCCAGCAGCTTAAGAGGCTACGAGCAGTACTTC
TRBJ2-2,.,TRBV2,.,CASAGDTGELFF,TGTGCCAGCGCAGGGGACACCGGGGAGCTGTTTTTT
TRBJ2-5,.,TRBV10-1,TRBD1,CASSETDRGYGGTQYF,TGCGCCAGCAGTGAGACGGACAGGGGGTACGGTGGGACCCAGTACTTC
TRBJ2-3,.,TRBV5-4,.,CASSLNAPRTDTQYF,TGTGCCAGCAGCTTGAACGCCCCCCGCACAGATACGCAGTATTTT
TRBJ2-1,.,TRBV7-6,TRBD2,CASSQALAGEGYEQFF,TGTGCCAGCAGCCAAGCCCTAGCGGGAGAAGGGTATGAGCAGTTCTTC
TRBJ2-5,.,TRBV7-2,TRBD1,CASSSDRDQETQYF,TGTGCCAGCAGCTCAGACAGGGACCAAGAGACCCAGTACTTC
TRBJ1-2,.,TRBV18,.,CASSPDRVGYTF,TGTGCCAGCTCCCCGGACAGAGTAGGCTACACCTTC
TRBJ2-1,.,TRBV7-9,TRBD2,CASSRAGTSAIYNEQFF,TGTGCCAGCAGCCGGGCGGGGACTAGCGCAATCTACAATGAGCAGTTCTTC
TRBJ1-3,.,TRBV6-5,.,CASRGTPGNTIYF,TGTGCCAGCAGGGGGACACCGGGAAACACCATATATTTT
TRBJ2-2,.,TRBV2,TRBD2,CARGLAGVRGTGELFF,TGTGCCAGAGGACTAGCGGGAGTCCGGGGGACCGGGGAGCTGTTTTTT
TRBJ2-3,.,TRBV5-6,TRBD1,CASSLADRGGDTQYF,TGTGCCAGCAGCTTGGCGGACAGGGGTGGAGATACGCAGTATTTT
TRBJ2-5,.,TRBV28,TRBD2,CASSRPAGGGETQYF,TGTGCCAGCAGCCGGCCAGCGGGGGGAGGAGAGACCCAGTACTTC
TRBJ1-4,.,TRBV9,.,CASSPSGWGGGSEKLFF,TGTGCCAGCAGCCCCTCGGGCTGGGGAGGGGGTAGTGAAAAACTGTTTTTT
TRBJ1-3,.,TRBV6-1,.,CASTRQAPGGNTIYF,TGTGCCAGCACCCGACAGGCCCCTGGGGGAAACACCATATATTTT
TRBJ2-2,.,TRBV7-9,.,CASSLPGGINTGELFF,TGTGCCAGCAGCTTACCAGGGGGGATTAACACCGGGGAGCTGTTTTTT
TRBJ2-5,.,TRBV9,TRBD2,CASSPGGIDQETQYF,TGTGCCAGCAGCCCCGGGGGGATCGACCAAGAGACCCAGTACTTC
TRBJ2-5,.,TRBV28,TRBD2,CASAGGGETQYF,TGTGCCAGCGCGGGCGGGGGAGAGACCCAGTACTTC
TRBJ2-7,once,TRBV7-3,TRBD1,CASTRDRGKRGLEQYF,TGTGCCTCCACCCGCGACAGGGGGAAGAGGGGTCTGGAGCAGTACTTC
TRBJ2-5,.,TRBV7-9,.,CASSHRRPGLTKETQYF,TGTGCCAGCAGTCATCGACGGCCCGGCCTGACGAAAGAGACCCAGTACTTC
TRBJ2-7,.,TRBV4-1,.,CASSQGPRAKSSYEQYF,TGCGCCAGCAGCCAAGGCCCCCGGGCTAAAAGCTCCTACGAGCAGTACTTC
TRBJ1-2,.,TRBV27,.,CASRIRPGAADGYTF,TGTGCCAGCAGGATCCGGCCGGGGGCGGCGGATGGCTACACCTTC